Given below is one T cell receptor (beta chain) in context. The target antigen is unknown. The sample belongs to a study of STAT3 mutations in large granular lymphocyte leukemia. Study-level information: Around two fifths of treated T-LGLL patients showed hematologic response to immunosuppression. Points from the study as a whole: All newly emerging clones after therapy were STAT3 wild type. Samples missed the first appearance of the clone. At least one immunodominant TCR beta clonotype appeared in every T-cell large granular lymphocyte leukemia patient.

The V end was cut by 0 bases, the J end by 3 bases, with 8 bases between. The CDR3 covers 14 residues. Germline V gene sequence: CDR1 LGHNT, CDR2 FRNRAP. Tens of thousands of productive templates were obtained per sample on average. The table came from immunoSEQ multiplex PCR; TCRdb's copy has only in-frame clones and leaves some out. The table includes roughly 29,000 clones, over 60% detected once. The sequenced sample consisted of peripheral blood mononuclear cells. This TCR was sampled from a woman in her 50s with T-cell large granular lymphocyte leukemia. Some clones in this sample may be carry-over from other donors' samples. The chain employs TRBV12-5 and TRBJ1-2; D is undetermined. CDR3: CASGLVPDYYGYTF. The CDR3 DNA reads as TGTGCTAGTGGTTTGGTTCCGGATTACTATGGCTACACCTTC. The entire variable domain, with the rest obtained from reference TRBV12-5 and TRBJ1-2, is as follows: DARVTQTPRHKVTEMGQEVTMRCQPILGHNTVFWYRQTMMQGLELLAYFRNRAPLDDSGMPKDRFSAEMPDATLATLKIQPSEPRDSAVYFCASGLVPDYYGYTFGSGTRLTVV.